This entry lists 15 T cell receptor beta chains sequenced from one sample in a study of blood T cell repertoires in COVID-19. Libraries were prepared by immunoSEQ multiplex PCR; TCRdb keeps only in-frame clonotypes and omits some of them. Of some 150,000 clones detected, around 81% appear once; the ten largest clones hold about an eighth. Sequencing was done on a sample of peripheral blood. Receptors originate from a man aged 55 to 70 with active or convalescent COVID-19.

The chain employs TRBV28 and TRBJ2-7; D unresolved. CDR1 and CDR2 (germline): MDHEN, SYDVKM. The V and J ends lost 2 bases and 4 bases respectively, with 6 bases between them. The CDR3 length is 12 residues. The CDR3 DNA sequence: TGTGCCAGCAGTTTAACGGAGTACGAGCAGTACTTC. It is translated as CASSLTEYEQYF.

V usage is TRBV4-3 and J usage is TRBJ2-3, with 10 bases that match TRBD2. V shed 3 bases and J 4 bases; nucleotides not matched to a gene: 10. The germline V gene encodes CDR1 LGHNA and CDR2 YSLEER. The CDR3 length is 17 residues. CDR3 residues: CASSQNPSGSRSDTQYF. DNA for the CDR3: TGCGCCAGCAGCCAGAACCCTAGCGGGAGTAGGTCAGATACGCAGTATTTT.

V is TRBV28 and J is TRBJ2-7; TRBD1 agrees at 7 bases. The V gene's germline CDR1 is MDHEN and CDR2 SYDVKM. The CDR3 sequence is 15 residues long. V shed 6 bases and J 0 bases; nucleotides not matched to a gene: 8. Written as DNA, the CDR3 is TGTGCCAGCAGAATCCAGGGGGTCCCCTCCTACGAGCAGTACTTC. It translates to CASRIQGVPSYEQYF.

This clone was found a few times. CDR3: CASSTSREDYGYTF. DNA of the CDR3: TGTGCCAGCAGTACTAGTAGGGAGGACTATGGCTACACCTTC. The chain combines TRBV6-5 with TRBJ1-2; D remains unclear. Per the germline V gene, CDR1 is MNHEY and CDR2 is SVGAGI. The CDR3 is 14 residues long. Trimming removed 5 bases from V and 3 bases from J, with 13 bases in between.

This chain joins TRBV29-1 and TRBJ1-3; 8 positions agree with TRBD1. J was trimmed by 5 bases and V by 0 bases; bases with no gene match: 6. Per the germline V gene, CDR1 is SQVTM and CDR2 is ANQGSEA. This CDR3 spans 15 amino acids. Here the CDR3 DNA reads TGCAGCGTTGAAGATGGGCAGGGGGCTCGAAACACCATATATTTT. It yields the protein CSVEDGQGARNTIYF. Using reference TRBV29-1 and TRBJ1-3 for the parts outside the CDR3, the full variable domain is SAVISQKPSRDICQRGTSLTIQCQVDSQVTMMFWYRQQPGQSLTLIATANQGSEATYESGFVIDKFPISRPNLTFSTLTVSNMSPEDSSIYLCSVEDGQGARNTIYFGEGSWLTVV.

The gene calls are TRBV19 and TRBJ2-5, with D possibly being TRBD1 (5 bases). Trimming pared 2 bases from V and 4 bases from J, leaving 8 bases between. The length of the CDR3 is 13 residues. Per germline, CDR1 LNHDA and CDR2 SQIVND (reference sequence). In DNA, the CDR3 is TGTGCCAGTAGTATACGTCAGGGAGAGACCCAGTACTTC. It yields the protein CASSIRQGETQYF.

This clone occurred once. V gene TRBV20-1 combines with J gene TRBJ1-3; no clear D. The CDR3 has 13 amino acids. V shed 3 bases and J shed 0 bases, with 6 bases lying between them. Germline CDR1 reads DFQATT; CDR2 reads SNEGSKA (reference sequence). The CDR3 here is CSASHSSGNTIYF. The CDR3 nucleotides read TGCAGTGCTAGTCACAGCTCTGGAAACACCATATATTTT.

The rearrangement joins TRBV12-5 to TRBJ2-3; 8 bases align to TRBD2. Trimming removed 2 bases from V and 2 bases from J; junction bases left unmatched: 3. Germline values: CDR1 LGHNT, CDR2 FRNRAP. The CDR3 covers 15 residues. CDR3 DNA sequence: TGTGCTAGTGGTTTGTCTAGCGGGCACACAGATACGCAGTATTTT. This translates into CASGLSSGHTDTQYF.

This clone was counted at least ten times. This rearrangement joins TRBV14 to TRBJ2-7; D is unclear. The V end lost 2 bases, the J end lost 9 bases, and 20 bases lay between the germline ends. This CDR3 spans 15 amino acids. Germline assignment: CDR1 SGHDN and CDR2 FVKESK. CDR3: CASSQQQQPYFGQYF. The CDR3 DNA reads TGTGCCAGCAGCCAACAACAGCAACCCTACTTCGGGCAGTACTTC. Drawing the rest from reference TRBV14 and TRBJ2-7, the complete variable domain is EAGVTQFPSHSVIEKGQTVTLRCDPISGHDNLYWYRRVMGKEIKFLLHFVKESKQDESGMPNNRFLAERTGGTYSTLKVQPAELEDSGVYFCASSQQQQPYFGQYFGPGTRLTVT.

Written as DNA, the CDR3 is TGTGCCAGCAGTTACAGGGGGCTAACTTACACCGGGGAGCTGTTTTTT. This sequence encodes CASSYRGLTYTGELFF. The rearrangement links TRBV6-2 or TRBV6-3 to TRBJ2-2, with 7 bases lining up with TRBD1. The V and J ends lost 2 bases and 3 bases, in that order; junction bases with no gene match: 6. Looked up from germline, CDR1 is MNHEY and CDR2 is SVGEGT. The CDR3 sequence is 16 residues long.

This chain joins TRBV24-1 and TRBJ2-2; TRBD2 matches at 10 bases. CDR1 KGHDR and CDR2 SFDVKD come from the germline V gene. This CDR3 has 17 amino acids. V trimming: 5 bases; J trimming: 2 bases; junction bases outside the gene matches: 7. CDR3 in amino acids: CATSATGLAENTGELFF. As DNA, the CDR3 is TGTGCCACCAGTGCTACCGGACTAGCGGAAAACACCGGGGAGCTGTTTTTT.

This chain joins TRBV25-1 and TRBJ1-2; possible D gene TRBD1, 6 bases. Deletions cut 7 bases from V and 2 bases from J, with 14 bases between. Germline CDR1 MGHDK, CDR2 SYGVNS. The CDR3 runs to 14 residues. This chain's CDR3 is CASTRTGTNYGYTF. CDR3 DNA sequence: TGTGCCAGCACTAGAACAGGGACCAACTATGGCTACACCTTC.

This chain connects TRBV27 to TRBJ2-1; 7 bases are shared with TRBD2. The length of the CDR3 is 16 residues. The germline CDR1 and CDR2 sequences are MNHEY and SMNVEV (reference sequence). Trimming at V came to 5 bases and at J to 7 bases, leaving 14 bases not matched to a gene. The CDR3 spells CASSDLSGSRRNEQFF. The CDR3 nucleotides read TGTGCCAGCAGTGACCTTAGCGGGTCCAGGAGGAATGAGCAGTTCTTC.

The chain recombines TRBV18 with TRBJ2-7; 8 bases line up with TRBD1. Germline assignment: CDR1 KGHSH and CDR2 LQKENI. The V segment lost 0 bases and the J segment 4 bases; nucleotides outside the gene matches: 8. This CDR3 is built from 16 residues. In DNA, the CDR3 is TGTGCCAGCTCACCACCGGGGCCAGGGGGCCGGTACGAGCAGTACTTC. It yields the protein CASSPPGPGGRYEQYF.

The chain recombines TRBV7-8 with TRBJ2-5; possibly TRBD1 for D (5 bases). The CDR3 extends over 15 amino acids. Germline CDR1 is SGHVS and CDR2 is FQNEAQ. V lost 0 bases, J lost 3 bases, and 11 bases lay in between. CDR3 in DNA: TGTGCCAGCAGCTTAGCGCTTGCCAGGGAAGAGACCCAGTACTTC. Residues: CASSLALAREETQYF.